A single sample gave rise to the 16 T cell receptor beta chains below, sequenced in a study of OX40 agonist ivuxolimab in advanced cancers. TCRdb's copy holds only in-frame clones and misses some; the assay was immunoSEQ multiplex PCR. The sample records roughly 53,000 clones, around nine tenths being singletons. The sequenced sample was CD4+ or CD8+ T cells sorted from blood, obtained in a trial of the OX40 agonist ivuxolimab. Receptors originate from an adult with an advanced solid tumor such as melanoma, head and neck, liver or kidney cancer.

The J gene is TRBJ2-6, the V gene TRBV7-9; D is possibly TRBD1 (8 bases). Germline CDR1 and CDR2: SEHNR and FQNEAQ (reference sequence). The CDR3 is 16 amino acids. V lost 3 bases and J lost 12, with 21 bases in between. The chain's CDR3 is CASSFGGTGLLVVLTF. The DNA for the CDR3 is TGTGCCAGCAGCTTCGGGGGGACAGGCCTTCTGGTCGTCCTGACTTTC.

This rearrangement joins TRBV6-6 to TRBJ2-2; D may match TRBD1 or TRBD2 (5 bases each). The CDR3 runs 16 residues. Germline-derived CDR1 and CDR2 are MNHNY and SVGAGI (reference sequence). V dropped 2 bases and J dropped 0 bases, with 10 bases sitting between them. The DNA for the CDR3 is TGTGCCAGCAGTTACGGCCCGGGACCGAACACCGGGGAGCTGTTTTTT. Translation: CASSYGPGPNTGELFF.

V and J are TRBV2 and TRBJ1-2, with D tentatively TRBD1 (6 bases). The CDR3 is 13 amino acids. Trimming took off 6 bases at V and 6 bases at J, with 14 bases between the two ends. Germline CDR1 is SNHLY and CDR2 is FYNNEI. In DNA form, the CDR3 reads TGTGCCAGCAGGGAACAGGGTTATAATGGCTACACCTTC. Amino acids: CASREQGYNGYTF.

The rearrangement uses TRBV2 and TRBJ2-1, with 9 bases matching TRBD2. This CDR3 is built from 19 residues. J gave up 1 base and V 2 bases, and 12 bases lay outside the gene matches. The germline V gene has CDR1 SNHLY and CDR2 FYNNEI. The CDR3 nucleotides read TGTGCCAGCAGTGAAACAGGTTTGGGCGGGGGGGCGTCCTACAATGAGCAGTTCTTC. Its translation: CASSETGLGGGASYNEQFF.

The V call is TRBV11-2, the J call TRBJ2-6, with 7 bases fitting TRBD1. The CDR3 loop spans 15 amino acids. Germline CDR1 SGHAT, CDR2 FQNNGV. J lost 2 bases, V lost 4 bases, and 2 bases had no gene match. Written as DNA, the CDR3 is TGTGCCAGCAGCTACAGGGGAACTGGGGCCAACGTCCTGACTTTC. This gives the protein CASSYRGTGANVLTF.

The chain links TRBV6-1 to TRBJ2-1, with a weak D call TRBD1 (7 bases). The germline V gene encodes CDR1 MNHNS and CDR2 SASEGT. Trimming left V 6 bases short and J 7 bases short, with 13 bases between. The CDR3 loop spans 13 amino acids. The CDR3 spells CASRRQGGNEQFF. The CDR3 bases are TGTGCCAGCAGAAGGCAGGGGGGAAATGAGCAGTTCTTC.

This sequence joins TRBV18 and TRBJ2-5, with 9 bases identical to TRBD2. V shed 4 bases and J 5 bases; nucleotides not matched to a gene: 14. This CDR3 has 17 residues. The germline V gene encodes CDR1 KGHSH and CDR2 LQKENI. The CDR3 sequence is CASSRSLERGVLETQYF. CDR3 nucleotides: TGTGCCAGCTCACGATCCTTGGAGCGGGGGGTTTTGGAGACCCAGTACTTC.

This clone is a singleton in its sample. DNA of the CDR3: TGCGCCAGCAGCTTGGCCGGCCACCCGGAGGAGCAGTACTTC. Its translation is CASSLAGHPEEQYF. The chain is built from TRBV5-1 and TRBJ2-7; no definite D call. Germline lookup yields CDR1 SGHRS and CDR2 YFSETQ. This CDR3 region has 14 residues. V dropped 0 bases and J dropped 7 bases, with 14 bases sitting between them.

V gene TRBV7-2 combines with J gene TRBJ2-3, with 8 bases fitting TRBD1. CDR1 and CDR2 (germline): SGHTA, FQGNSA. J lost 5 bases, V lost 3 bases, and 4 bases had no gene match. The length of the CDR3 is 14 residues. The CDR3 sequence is CASSFQGAGDTQYF. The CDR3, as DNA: TGTGCCAGCAGCTTCCAGGGGGCTGGAGATACGCAGTATTTT.

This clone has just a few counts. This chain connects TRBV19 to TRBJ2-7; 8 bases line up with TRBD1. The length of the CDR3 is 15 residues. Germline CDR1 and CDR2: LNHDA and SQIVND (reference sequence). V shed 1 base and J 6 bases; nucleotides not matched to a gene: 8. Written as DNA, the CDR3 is TGTGCCAGTAGTATAGGGGACAGGACTTTCGGCGAGCAGTACTTC. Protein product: CASSIGDRTFGEQYF.

Here the CDR3 DNA reads TGTGCCAGCAGTTACGGGTCAGGAGATAACTATGGCTACACCTTC. This encodes CASSYGSGDNYGYTF. The chain uses TRBV6-6 and TRBJ1-2; no definite D call. The CDR3 loop spans 15 amino acids. The germline CDR1 and CDR2 sequences are MNHNY and SVGAGI (reference sequence). With 2 bases removed from V and 1 base from J, the gap between germline ends came to 11 bases.

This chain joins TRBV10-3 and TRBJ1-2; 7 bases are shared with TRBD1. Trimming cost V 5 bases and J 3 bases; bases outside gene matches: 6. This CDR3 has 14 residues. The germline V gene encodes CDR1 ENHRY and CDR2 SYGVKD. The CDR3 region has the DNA TGTGCCATCAGTACAGGGGAGGGGGACTATGGCTACACCTTC. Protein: CAISTGEGDYGYTF.

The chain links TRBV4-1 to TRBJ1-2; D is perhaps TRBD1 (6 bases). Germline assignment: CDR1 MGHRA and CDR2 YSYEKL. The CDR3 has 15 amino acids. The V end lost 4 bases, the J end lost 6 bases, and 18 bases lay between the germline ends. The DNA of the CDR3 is TGCGCCAGCAGCCCCCTCGGGGGGGCGCAAAATGGCTACACCTTC. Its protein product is CASSPLGGAQNGYTF.

The CDR3 protein is CSAARDNYGYTF. The CDR3 DNA sequence: TGCAGCGCGGCCAGAGATAACTATGGCTACACCTTC. This chain connects TRBV29-1 to TRBJ1-2; D gene unclear. V lost 7 bases and J lost 1, with 10 bases in between. The V gene's germline CDR1 is SQVTM and CDR2 ANQGSEA. This CDR3 is 12 amino acids long. The full variable domain, rest sourced from reference TRBV29-1 and TRBJ1-2, is SAVISQKPSRDICQRGTSLTIQCQVDSQVTMMFWYRQQPGQSLTLIATANQGSEATYESGFVIDKFPISRPNLTFSTLTVSNMSPEDSSIYLCSAARDNYGYTFGSGTRLTVV.

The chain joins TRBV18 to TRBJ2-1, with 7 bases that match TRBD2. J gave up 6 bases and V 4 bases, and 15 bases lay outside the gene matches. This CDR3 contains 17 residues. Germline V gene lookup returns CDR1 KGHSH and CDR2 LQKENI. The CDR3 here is CASSRTSVDSWGNEQFF. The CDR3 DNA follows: TGTGCCAGCTCACGCACTAGCGTCGATTCTTGGGGCAATGAGCAGTTCTTC. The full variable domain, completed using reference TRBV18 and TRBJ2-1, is NAGVMQNPRHLVRRRGQEARLRCSPMKGHSHVYWYRQLPEEGLKFMVYLQKENIIDESGMPKERFSAEFPKEGPSILRIQQVVRGDSAAYFCASSRTSVDSWGNEQFFGPGTRLTVL.

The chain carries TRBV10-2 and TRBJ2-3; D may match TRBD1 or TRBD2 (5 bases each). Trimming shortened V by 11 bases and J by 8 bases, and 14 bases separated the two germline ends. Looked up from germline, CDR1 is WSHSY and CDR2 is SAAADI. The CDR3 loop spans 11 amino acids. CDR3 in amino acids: CAGGSVGTQYF. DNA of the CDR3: TGCGCCGGGGGATCCGTAGGTACGCAGTATTTT.